This T cell receptor (beta chain) was obtained from a study of spatial heterogeneity in lung cancer. CDR3 length: 16 residues. Trimming shortened V by 3 bases and J by 3 bases, and 16 bases separated the two germline ends. In germline, CDR1 is LNHDA, CDR2 SQIVND (reference sequence). TCRdb itself ran the 5' RACE reads through MiXCR, one entry per CDR3 protein. This table has approximately 81,000 distinct CDR3 sequences, about 12% appearing once. Described time point: sample taken at primary tumor resection. Extraction of whole RNA from tumor, nontumor lung or frozen PBMC preceded unsorted sequencing. The sample consisted of PBMCs, taken at surgery. V usage is TRBV19 and J usage is TRBJ2-3; D perhaps matches TRBD2 (5 bases). The sequence came from a male donor with early-stage non-small cell lung cancer. The CDR3 sequence is CASSIGEGDRTDTQYF. The DNA of the CDR3 is TGTGCCAGTAGTATCGGCGAGGGAGATCGGACAGATACGCAGTATTTT. Using reference TRBV19 and TRBJ2-3 for the parts outside the CDR3, the full variable domain is DGGITQSPKYLFRKEGQNVTLSCEQNLNHDAMYWYRQDPGQGLRLIYYSQIVNDFQKGDIAEGYSVSREKKESFPLTVTSAQKNPTAFYLCASSIGEGDRTDTQYFGPGTRLTVL.